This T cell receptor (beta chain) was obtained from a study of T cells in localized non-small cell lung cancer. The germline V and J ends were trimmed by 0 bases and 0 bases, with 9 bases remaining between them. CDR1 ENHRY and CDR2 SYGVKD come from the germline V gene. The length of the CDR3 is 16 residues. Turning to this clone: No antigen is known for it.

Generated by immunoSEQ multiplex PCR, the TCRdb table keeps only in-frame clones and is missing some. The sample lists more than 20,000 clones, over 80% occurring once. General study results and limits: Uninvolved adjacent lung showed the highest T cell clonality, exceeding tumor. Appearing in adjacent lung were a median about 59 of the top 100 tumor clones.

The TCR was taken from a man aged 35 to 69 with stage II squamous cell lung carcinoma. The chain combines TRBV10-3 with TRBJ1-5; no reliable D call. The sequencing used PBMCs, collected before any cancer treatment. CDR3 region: CAISESGRGSNQPQHF. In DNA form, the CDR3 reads TGTGCCATCAGTGAGTCTGGACGGGGTAGCAATCAGCCCCAGCATTTT.